This T cell receptor (beta chain) appears in the sequencing data of a study of T-cell reconstitution after alpha-beta-depleted transplantation in children. A TCRbeta library incorporating unique molecular identifiers was prepared. In TCRdb, the PCR reads were re-called with MiXCR into one record per CDR3 protein. The sample holds fewer than 350,000 distinct CDR3 sequences, around 7.3% seen once. Study conclusions and caveats: Alpha-beta T cells present about two months after transplant were reported to originate from several hundred expanded graft clones. In some patients, recipient T cells and intrathymic progenitors surviving conditioning explained high day-60 diversity. Newly generated T cells supplied most T-cell counts and diversity one year post-transplant.

V shed 5 bases, J shed 5 bases, and the junction held 10 bases outside the gene matches. Germline assignment: CDR1 SGHTA and CDR2 FQGNSA. The CDR3 has 16 amino acids. Ten or more counts support this clonotype. Its antigen is not identified. This TCR was sampled from a female patient aged 2-9 years who had a stem cell transplant for Fanconi anemia, so the T cells may come from the graft donor. The sample consisted of peripheral blood, taken 360 days after TCRalphabeta/CD19-depleted stem cell transplant. V usage is TRBV7-2 and J usage is TRBJ2-1; 9 bases map to TRBD2. CDR3 nucleotides: TGTGCCAGCAGCCCCAGGGGACTAGCTAGGGACAATGAGCAGTTCTTC. Protein product: CASSPRGLARDNEQFF.